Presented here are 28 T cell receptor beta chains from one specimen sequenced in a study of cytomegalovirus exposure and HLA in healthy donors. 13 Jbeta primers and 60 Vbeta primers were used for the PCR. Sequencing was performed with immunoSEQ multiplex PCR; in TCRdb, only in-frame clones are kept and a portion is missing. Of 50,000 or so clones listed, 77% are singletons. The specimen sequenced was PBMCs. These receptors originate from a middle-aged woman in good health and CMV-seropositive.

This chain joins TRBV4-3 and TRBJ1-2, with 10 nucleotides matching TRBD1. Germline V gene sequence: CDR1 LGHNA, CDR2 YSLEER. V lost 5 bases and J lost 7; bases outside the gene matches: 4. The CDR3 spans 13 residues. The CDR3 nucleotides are TGCGCCAGCAGCGGGGACAGGGGTTTTGGCTACACCTTC. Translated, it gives CASSGDRGFGYTF.

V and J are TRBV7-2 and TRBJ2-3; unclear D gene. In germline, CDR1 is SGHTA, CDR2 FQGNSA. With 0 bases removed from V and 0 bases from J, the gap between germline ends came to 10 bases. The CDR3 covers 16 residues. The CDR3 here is CASSLATVFSTDTQYF. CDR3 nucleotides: TGTGCCAGCAGCTTAGCCACAGTGTTTAGCACAGATACGCAGTATTTT. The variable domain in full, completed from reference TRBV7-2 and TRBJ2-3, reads GAGVSQSPSNKVTEKGKDVELRCDPISGHTALYWYRQSLGQGLEFLIYFQGNSAPDKSGLPSDRFSAERTGGSVSTLTIQRTQQEDSAVYLCASSLATVFSTDTQYFGPGTRLTVL.

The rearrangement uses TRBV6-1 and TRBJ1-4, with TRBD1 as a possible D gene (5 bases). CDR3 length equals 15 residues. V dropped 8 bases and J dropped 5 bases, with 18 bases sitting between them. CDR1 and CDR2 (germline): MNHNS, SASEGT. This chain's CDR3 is CASATGLLGNEKLFF. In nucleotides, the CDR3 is TGTGCCAGCGCCACAGGTCTCCTAGGAAATGAAAAACTGTTTTTT.

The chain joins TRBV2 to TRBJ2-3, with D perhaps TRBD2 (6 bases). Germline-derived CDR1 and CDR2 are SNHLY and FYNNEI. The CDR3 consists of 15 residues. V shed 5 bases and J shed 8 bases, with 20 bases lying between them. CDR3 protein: CASSIDTGGIGTQYF. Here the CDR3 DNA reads TGTGCCAGCAGTATCGACACAGGCGGGATAGGTACGCAGTATTTT.

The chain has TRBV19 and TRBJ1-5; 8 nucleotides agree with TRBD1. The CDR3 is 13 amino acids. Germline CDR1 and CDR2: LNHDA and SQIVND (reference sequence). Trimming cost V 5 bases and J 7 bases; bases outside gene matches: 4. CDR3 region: CASSSDRVQPQHF. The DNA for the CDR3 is TGTGCCAGTAGTTCGGACAGGGTCCAGCCCCAGCATTTT.

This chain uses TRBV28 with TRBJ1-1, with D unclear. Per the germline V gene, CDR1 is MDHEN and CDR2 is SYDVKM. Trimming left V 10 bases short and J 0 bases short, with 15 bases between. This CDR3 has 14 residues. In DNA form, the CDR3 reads TGTGCCACAAAAGGCGGGAGGGTGAACACTGAAGCTTTCTTT. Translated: CATKGGRVNTEAFF.

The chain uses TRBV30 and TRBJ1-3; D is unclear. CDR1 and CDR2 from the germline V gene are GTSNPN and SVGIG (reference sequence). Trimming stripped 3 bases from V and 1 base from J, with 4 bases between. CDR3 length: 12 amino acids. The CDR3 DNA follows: TGTGCCTGGAGATCATCTGGAAACACCATATATTTT. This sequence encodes CAWRSSGNTIYF. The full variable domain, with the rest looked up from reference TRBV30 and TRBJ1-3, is SQTIHQWPATLVQPVGSPLSLECTVEGTSNPNLYWYRQAAGRGLQLLFYSVGIGQISSEVPQNLSASRPQDRQFILSSKKLLLSDSGFYLCAWRSSGNTIYFGEGSWLTVV.

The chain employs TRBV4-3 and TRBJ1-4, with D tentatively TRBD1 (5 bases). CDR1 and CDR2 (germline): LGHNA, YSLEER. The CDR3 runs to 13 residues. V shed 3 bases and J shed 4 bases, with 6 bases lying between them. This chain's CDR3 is CASSHRVNEKLFF. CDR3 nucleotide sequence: TGCGCCAGCAGCCACAGGGTTAATGAAAAACTGTTTTTT.

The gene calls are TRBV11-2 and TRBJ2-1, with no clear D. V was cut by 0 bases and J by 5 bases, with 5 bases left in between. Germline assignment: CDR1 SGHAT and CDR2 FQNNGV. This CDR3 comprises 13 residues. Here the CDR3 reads CASSLDRDNEQFF. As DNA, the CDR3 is TGTGCCAGCAGCTTAGATCGGGACAATGAGCAGTTCTTC.

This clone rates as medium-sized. CDR3 amino acids: CACMVQVAYNEQFF. In DNA, the CDR3 is TGTGCCTGTATGGTACAGGTCGCCTACAATGAGCAGTTCTTC. The rearrangement uses TRBV30 and TRBJ2-1; D possibly corresponds to TRBD1 (5 bases). The CDR3 contains 14 residues. Trimming took off 6 bases at V and 2 bases at J, with 14 bases between the two ends. Germline V lookup: CDR1 GTSNPN, CDR2 SVGIG (reference sequence).

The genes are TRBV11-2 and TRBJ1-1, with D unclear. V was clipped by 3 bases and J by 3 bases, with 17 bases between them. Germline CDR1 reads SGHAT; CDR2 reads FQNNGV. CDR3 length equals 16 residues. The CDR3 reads CASSFELASRDTEAFF. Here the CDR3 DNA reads TGTGCCAGCAGCTTCGAGCTAGCCTCGCGGGACACTGAAGCTTTCTTT. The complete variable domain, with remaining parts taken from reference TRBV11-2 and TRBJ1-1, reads EAGVAQSPRYKIIEKRQSVAFWCNPISGHATLYWYQQILGQGPKLLIQFQNNGVVDDSQLPKDRFSAERLKGVDSTLKIQPAKLEDSAVYLCASSFELASRDTEAFFGQGTRLTVV.

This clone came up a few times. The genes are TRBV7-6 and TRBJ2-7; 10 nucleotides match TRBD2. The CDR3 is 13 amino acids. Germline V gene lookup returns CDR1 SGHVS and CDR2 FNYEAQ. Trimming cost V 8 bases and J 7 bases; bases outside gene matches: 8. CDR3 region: CASSGTSDVEQYF. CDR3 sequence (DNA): TGTGCCAGCTCCGGGACTAGCGACGTGGAGCAGTACTTC.

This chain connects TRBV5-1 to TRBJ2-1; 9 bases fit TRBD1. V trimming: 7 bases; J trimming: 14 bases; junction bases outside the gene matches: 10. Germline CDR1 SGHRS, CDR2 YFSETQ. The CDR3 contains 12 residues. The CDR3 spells CASDKDRGDKFF. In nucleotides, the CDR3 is TGCGCCAGCGATAAAGACAGGGGGGACAAGTTCTTC.

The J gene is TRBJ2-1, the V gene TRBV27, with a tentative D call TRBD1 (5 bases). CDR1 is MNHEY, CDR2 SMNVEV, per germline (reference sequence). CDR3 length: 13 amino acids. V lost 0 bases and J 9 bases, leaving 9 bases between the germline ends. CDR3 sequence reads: CASSLSRTSEQFF. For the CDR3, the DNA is TGTGCCAGCAGTTTATCCCGGACAAGTGAGCAGTTCTTC.

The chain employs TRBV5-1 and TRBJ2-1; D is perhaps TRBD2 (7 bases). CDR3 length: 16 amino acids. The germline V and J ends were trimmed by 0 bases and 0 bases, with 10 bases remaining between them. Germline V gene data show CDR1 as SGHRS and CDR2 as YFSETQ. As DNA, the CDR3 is TGCGCCAGCAGCTTGGTAGGGGGGGCCTCCTACAATGAGCAGTTCTTC. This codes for CASSLVGGASYNEQFF.

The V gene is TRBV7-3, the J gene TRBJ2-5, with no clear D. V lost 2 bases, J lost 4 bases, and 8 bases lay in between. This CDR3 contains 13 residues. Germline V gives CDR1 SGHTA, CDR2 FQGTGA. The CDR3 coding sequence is TGTGCCAGCAGCTTATGGGCCGGAGAGACCCAGTACTTC. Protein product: CASSLWAGETQYF.

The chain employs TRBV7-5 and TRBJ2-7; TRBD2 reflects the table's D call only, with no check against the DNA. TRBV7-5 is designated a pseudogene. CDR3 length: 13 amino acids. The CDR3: CDWTSGAPHEQYF. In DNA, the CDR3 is TGTGACTGGACTAGCGGGGCCCCCCACGAGCAGTACTTC.

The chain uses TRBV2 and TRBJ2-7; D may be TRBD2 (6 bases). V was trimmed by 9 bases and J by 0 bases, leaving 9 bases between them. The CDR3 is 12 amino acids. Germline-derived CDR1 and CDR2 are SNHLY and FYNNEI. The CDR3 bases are TGTGCCAGTGGGGGGTTCTCCTACGAGCAGTACTTC. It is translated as CASGGFSYEQYF.

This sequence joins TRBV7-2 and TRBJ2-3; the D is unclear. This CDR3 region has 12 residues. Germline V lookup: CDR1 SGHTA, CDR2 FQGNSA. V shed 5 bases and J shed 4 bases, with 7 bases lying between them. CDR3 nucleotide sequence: TGTGCCAGCAGCCAATCAGCAGATACGCAGTATTTT. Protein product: CASSQSADTQYF.

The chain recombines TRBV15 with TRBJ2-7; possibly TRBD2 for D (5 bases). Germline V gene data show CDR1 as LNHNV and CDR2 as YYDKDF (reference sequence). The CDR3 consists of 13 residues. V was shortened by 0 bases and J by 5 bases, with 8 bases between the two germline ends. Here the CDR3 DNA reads TGTGCCACCAGCAGAGATCGGAGGAACGAGCAGTACTTC. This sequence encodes CATSRDRRNEQYF.

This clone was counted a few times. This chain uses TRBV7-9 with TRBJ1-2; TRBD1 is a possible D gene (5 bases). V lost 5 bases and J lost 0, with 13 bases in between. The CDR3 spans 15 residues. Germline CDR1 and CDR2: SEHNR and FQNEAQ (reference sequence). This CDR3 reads CASSPRDSPNYGYTF. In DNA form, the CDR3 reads TGTGCCAGCAGCCCTAGAGACAGTCCTAACTATGGCTACACCTTC.

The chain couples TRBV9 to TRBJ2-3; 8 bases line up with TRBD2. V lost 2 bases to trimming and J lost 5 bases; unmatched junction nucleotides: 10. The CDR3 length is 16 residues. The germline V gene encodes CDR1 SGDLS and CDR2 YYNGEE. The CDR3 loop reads CASSVDTGGDIDTQYF. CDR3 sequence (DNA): TGTGCCAGCAGCGTCGATACGGGGGGGGACATAGATACGCAGTATTTT.

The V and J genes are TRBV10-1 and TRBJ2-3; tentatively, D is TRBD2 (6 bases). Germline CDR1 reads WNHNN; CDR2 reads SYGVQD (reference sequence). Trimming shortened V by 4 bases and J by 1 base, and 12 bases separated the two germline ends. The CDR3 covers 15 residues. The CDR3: CASSAGVPGTDTQYF. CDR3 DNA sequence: TGCGCCAGCAGTGCGGGGGTACCTGGCACAGATACGCAGTATTTT.

The CDR3 nucleotides read TGTGCCAGCAGCTTAACAGCCCGTCAGCAGGGCGGGGAGCTGTTTTTT. Encoded protein: CASSLTARQQGGELFF. The V and J genes are TRBV7-3 and TRBJ2-2; TRBD1 is a possible D gene (5 bases). Between the trimmed V and J ends, which lost 0 bases and 7 bases, there was a span of 15 bases. Germline CDR1 and CDR2: SGHTA and FQGTGA. The CDR3 runs to 16 residues.

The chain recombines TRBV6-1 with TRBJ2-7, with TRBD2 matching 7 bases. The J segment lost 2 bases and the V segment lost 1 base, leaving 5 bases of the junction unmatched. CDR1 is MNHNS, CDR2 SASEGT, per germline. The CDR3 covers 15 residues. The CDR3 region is CASSEGMGTTYEQYF. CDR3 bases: TGTGCCAGCAGTGAAGGGATGGGGACTACCTACGAGCAGTACTTC.

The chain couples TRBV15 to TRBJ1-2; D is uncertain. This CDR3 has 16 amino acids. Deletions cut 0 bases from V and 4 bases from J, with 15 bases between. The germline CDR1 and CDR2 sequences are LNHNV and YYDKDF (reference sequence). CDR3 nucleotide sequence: TGTGCCACCAGCAGAGATTATCGGGATTCTAGCTATGGCTACACCTTC. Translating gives CATSRDYRDSSYGYTF.

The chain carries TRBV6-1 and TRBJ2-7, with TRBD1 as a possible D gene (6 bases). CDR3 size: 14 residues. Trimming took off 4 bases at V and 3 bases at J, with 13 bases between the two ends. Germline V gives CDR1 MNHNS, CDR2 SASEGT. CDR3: CASSAQGSYYEQYF. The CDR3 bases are TGTGCCAGCAGTGCGCAGGGGTCCTACTACGAGCAGTACTTC.

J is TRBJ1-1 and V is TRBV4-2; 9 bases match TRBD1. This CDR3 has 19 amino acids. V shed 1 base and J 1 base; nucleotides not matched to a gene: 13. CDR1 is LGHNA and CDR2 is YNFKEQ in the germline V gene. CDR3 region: CASSQAPSPSTGGNTEAFF. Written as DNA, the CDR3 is TGTGCCAGCAGCCAAGCCCCATCCCCGTCGACAGGGGGGAACACTGAAGCTTTCTTT.